This T cell receptor (beta chain) was documented in a study of cytomegalovirus exposure and HLA in healthy donors. Primers included in the PCR were 60 Vbeta and 13 Jbeta primers. Profiled with immunoSEQ multiplex PCR; TCRdb holds only in-frame clones, not every one. The data show about 210,000 clones, over 80% seen once. Study conclusions and caveats: A later analysis reportedly found fewer N-insertions in an Asian-associated ancestry cluster than the approximately 660-donor mean.

V lost 1 base to trimming and J lost 5 bases, with 9 bases between them. Germline loops: CDR1 GTSNPN, CDR2 SVGIG (reference sequence). This CDR3 has 13 residues. Of note for this clone: Its antigen is unknown.

The rearrangement joins TRBV30 to TRBJ1-5, with D possibly being TRBD1 (5 bases). The sequence was obtained from a woman between 50 and 59 years old in good health and CMV-seropositive. Specimen: PBMCs. CDR3 region: CAWSEGADQPQHF. CDR3 in DNA: TGTGCCTGGAGTGAAGGGGCGGATCAGCCCCAGCATTTT.